This entry features one T cell receptor beta chain sequence. No antigen is known for it. These data are taken from a study of glioma-infiltrating T cells after dendritic cell vaccination. Findings of the study overall: Complete blood and tumor specimen sets were limited to few patients.

The primer mix had 60 V beta and 13 J beta primers. Profiling relied on immunoSEQ multiplex PCR, and the TCRdb table lists in-frame clones only, not all of them. The table lists 100,000 to 120,000 clones, around 90% of them singletons. Trimming left V 2 bases short and J 7 bases short, with 15 bases between. In germline, CDR1 is MGHRA, CDR2 YSYEKL. The CDR3 is 15 residues long. Time point reported: after dendritic cell vaccination, including at tumor progression/relapse. Patients had residual fresh-frozen tumor tissue and more than two years of survival data. No glioblastoma patient carried an isocitrate dehydrogenase mutation.

The TCR sequence derives from a human donor with glioblastoma. The sample in question was blood, obtained after dendritic cell vaccination. This chain uses TRBV4-1 with TRBJ1-3; TRBD1 might be the D (6 bases). The CDR3 protein is CASSQFQEGGNTIYF. The CDR3 DNA reads TGCGCCAGCAGCCAATTTCAAGAGGGGGGGAACACCATATATTTT.